The 5 T cell receptor beta chains in this list originate from one sample, sequenced in a study of beta chain features in type 1 diabetes. Points from the study as a whole: In every one of the four CD4+ subsets, TCRB CDR3s were moderately but significantly shorter in Type 1 diabetes patients.

For these TCRs, the target antigens are not known. Expressed TCRB transcripts were sequenced, since all the RNA that had been isolated was reverse transcribed. Assay: immunoSEQ multiplex PCR; the TCRdb copy retains only in-frame clones and omits some. Here the sample spans over 600,000 clones, over 10% being singletons. Sequenced: naive CD4+ T cells from blood. These TCRs come from a man aged 30 to 45 with type 1 diabetes.

This clone was seen a handful of times. The chain's CDR3 is CASSYSGTGYEAFF. The CDR3 DNA sequence: TGTGCCAGCAGTTACAGCGGGACAGGGTACGAAGCTTTCTTT. The chain recombines TRBV6-5 with TRBJ1-1, with 9 bases fitting TRBD1. The CDR3 is 14 amino acids. The V gene's germline CDR1 is MNHEY and CDR2 SVGAGI. With V trimmed by 2 bases and J by 8 bases, 6 bases remained unmatched.

This clone was seen only a few times. The chain recombines TRBV7-2 with TRBJ2-1, with D unclear. The V gene's germline CDR1 is SGHTA and CDR2 FQGNSA. The ends were cut back, 6 bases at V and 8 bases at J, with 11 bases in the middle. There are 12 residues in the CDR3. As DNA, the CDR3 is TGTGCCAGCAGGGCTCCAGCTGATGAGCAGTTCTTC. It yields the protein CASRAPADEQFF.

As to this clone: At one end the junction does not follow the germline gene, possibly because of a read error. The rearrangement joins TRBV6-5 to TRBJ2-7, with D possibly called TRBD1 or TRBD2 (5 bases each). The CDR3 runs to 16 residues. The germline V gene encodes CDR1 MNHEY and CDR2 SVGAGI. CDR3 protein: CASSYSPGQLNYEQHF. The CDR3 DNA sequence: TGTGCCAGCAGTTACTCCCCGGGGCAGCTAAACTACGAGCAGCACTTC.

This clone was recorded a few times. This chain links TRBV4-1 with TRBJ1-6; no clear D. This CDR3 contains 16 residues. V shed 0 bases and J shed 6 bases, with 12 bases lying between them. CDR1 is MGHRA, CDR2 YSYEKL, per germline. CDR3 DNA: TGCGCCAGCAGCCAAGATTGGGGTGTCTCTAATTCACCCCTCCACTTT. This gives the protein CASSQDWGVSNSPLHF.

The chain couples TRBV5-6 to TRBJ2-3; D might be TRBD1 (5 bases). This CDR3 contains 12 residues. Trimming removed 1 base at V and 11 bases at J, with 11 bases between. The germline CDR1 and CDR2 sequences are SGHDT and YYEEEE. CDR3 sequence: CASSLSLRGQYF. In DNA, the CDR3 is TGTGCCAGCAGCTTGTCTCTTAGGGGGCAGTATTTT.